This T cell receptor (beta chain) was sequenced for a study of blood T cell repertoires in COVID-19. The method was immunoSEQ multiplex PCR; TCRdb's version includes in-frame clones alone and lacks a portion of them. The sample includes more than 150,000 clones, approximately 85% of them seen just once. Germline V lookup: CDR1 SQVTM, CDR2 ANQGSEA. Trimming left V 7 bases short and J 0 bases short, with 14 bases between. The CDR3 runs 14 residues. Sequencing was carried out using peripheral blood. The source of this sequence is a woman older than 75 with acute or convalescent COVID-19. This sequence joins TRBV29-1 and TRBJ2-3, with TRBD2 as a possible D gene (6 bases). CDR3 bases: TGCAGCGGGGACTGGGGGTCGAGCACAGATACGCAGTATTTT. Translating gives CSGDWGSSTDTQYF.